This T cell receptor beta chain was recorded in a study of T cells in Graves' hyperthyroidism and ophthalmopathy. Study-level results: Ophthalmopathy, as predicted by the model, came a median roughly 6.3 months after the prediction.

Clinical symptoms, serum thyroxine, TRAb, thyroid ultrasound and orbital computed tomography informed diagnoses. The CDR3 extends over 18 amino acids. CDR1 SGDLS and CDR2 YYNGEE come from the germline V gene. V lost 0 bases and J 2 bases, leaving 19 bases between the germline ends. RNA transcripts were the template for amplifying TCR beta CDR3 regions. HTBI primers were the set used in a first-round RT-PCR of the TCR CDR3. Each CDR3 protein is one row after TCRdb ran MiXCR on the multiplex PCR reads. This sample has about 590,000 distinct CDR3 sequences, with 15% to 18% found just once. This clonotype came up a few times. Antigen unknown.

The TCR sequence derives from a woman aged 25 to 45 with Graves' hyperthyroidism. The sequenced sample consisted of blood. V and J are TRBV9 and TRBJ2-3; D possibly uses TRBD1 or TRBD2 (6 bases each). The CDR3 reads CASSVGPGAFGNTDTQYF. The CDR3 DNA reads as TGTGCCAGCAGCGTAGGCCCGGGGGCGTTTGGGAACACAGATACGCAGTATTTT.